This record covers a single T cell receptor (beta chain). Its antigen is unidentified. CDR1 and CDR2 from the germline V gene are LGHNA and YNFKEQ. The CDR3 is 16 residues long. The V end lost 0 bases, the J end lost 1 base, and 10 bases lay between the germline ends. The record originates from a study of CD8+ T cells in alopecia areata. Study-wide results and caveats: With patients, TCR sharing proved less clear than in mice, a difference possibly related to HLA. Resident alphabeta T-cell populations of normal skin are likewise subject to sequencing in scalp samples.

Extracted RNA was reverse transcribed, and the resulting cDNA served as sequencing template. The assay was immunoSEQ multiplex PCR, and TCRdb's table has in-frame clones only and misses some. The table lists under 250,000 clones, around three fifths of them singletons. The clonotype was recovered from a human donor with alopecia areata. Sequencing was performed on CD4+ T cells sorted from blood, taken at week 0. The rearrangement links TRBV4-2 to TRBJ2-1; TRBD2 might be the D (6 bases). The CDR3: CASSQEGGTSYNEQFF. The DNA of the CDR3 is TGTGCCAGCAGCCAAGAAGGCGGGACTTCCTACAATGAGCAGTTCTTC.